This entry lists 10 T cell receptor beta chains sequenced from one sample in a study of T cells in Graves' hyperthyroidism and ophthalmopathy. RNA transcripts provided the source from which TCR beta CDR3 regions were amplified. A set of HTBI primers served as the primers for a first-round RT-PCR of the TCR CDR3. TCRdb reprocessed the multiplex PCR reads with MiXCR, giving one entry per CDR3 protein. The sample yields some 580,000 distinct CDR3 sequences, about a sixth seen once. The sequenced material came from blood. The receptors derive from a woman in her thirties or forties with Graves' ophthalmopathy.

On this clonotype itself: Just one base apart from a much larger clone, this may be a read error. The chain carries TRBV6-1 and TRBJ2-3; D possibly corresponds to TRBD1 (6 bases). The CDR3 is 12 amino acids. Germline V gene lookup returns CDR1 MNHNS and CDR2 SASEGT. The CDR3: CASIGEGDTRYF. Written as DNA, the CDR3 is TGTGCCAGCATAGGAGAGGGGGATACGCGGTATTTT.

This clonotype was recorded many times. This chain links TRBV20-1 with TRBJ1-1, with 10 bases identical to TRBD1. Unmatched junction bases numbered 3, after V lost 2 bases and J lost 3 bases. This CDR3 comprises 14 residues. Per germline, CDR1 DFQATT and CDR2 SNEGSKA (reference sequence). CDR3 loop: CSARPGTGDTEAFF. CDR3 in DNA: TGCAGTGCTAGACCCGGGACAGGGGACACTGAAGCTTTCTTT.

The rearrangement links TRBV2 to TRBJ1-1; D is uncertain. Germline assignment: CDR1 SNHLY and CDR2 FYNNEI. The V gene lost 2 bases and the J gene lost 2 bases, with 12 bases spanning the gap. This CDR3 is built from 15 residues. The CDR3 loop reads CASSELGRLNTEAFF. CDR3 nucleotides: TGTGCCAGCAGTGAACTCGGCAGACTAAACACTGAAGCTTTCTTT.

Concerning this clonotype: Relative to the germline gene, one junction end is altered; a read error may explain this. This chain connects TRBV7-3 to TRBJ2-3; 7 nucleotides agree with TRBD2. The CDR3 loop spans 16 amino acids. The germline gives CDR1 SGHTA, CDR2 FQGTGA. DNA for the CDR3: TGTGCCAACAGCCCGGGGGGAGGGCCAAGCACAGATACGCAGTATTTT. Translated: CANSPGGGPSTDTQYF. The full variable domain, its missing parts supplied by reference TRBV7-3 and TRBJ2-3, is GAGVSQTPSNKVTEKGKYVELRCDPISGHTALYWYRQSLGQGPEFLIYFQGTGAADDSGLPNDRFFAVRPEGSVSTLKIQRTERGDSAVYLCANSPGGGPSTDTQYFGPGTRLTVL.

This clonotype showed up just a few times. The chain combines TRBV6-4 with TRBJ2-2, with D perhaps matching TRBD2 (6 bases). The germline V and J ends were trimmed by 4 bases and 4 bases, with 13 bases remaining between them. CDR1 and CDR2 from the germline V gene are MRHNA and SNTAGT. The CDR3 runs 15 residues. This CDR3 is CASSVEAGGTGELFF. For the CDR3, the DNA is TGTGCCAGCAGTGTTGAGGCCGGGGGCACCGGGGAGCTGTTTTTT.

This CDR3 is CASSYENRARATGELFF. Written as DNA, the CDR3 is TGTGCCAGCAGTTACGAAAATCGGGCGCGCGCGACCGGGGAGCTGTTTTTT. The V and J genes are TRBV6-7 and TRBJ2-2; D is undetermined. TRBV6-7 is an ORF; its function is uncertain. The CDR3 consists of 17 residues. Trimming left V 2 bases short and J 5 bases short, with 18 bases between.

The chain combines TRBV6-1 with TRBJ2-2; D is uncertain. CDR1 MNHNS and CDR2 SASEGT come from the germline V gene. The CDR3 totals 14 residues. V shed 5 bases and J shed 4 bases, with 11 bases lying between them. The CDR3 DNA reads TGTGCCAGCAGTTATAGAGGAACCACCGGGGAGCTGTTTTTT. Protein sequence: CASSYRGTTGELFF.

On this clonotype: This sequence may be a read error, since a much larger clone differs from it by one base. This chain connects TRBV11-2 to TRBJ2-1, with no clear D. The last part of the DNA fits TRBJ2-7 better; the J call may be wrong. Germline V gene sequence: CDR1 SGHAT, CDR2 FQNNGV. This CDR3 has 14 residues. CDR3 coding DNA: TGTGCCAGCAGCTTAGGACCTGGGATGAATGAGCAGTACTTC. It codes for CASSLGPGMNEQYF.

This clonotype has a count of ten or more. This chain joins TRBV2 and TRBJ1-1; the D is unclear. CDR3 length: 14 amino acids. Germline V CDR1 and CDR2: SNHLY, FYNNEI. Trimming left V 4 bases short and J 1 base short, with 10 bases between. CDR3: CASSALPGNTEAFF. CDR3 in DNA: TGTGCCAGCAGTGCCTTACCCGGGAACACTGAAGCTTTCTTT.

In this sample, this clonotype turned up a few times. The chain joins TRBV20-1 to TRBJ1-5, with D tentatively TRBD1 (5 bases). The CDR3 is 11 amino acids. With 2 bases removed from V and 13 bases from J, the gap between germline ends came to 12 bases. Per the germline V gene, CDR1 is DFQATT and CDR2 is SNEGSKA (reference sequence). CDR3 coding DNA: TGCAGTGCTAGATACGACAGTCTTCAGCATTTT. It is translated as CSARYDSLQHF.